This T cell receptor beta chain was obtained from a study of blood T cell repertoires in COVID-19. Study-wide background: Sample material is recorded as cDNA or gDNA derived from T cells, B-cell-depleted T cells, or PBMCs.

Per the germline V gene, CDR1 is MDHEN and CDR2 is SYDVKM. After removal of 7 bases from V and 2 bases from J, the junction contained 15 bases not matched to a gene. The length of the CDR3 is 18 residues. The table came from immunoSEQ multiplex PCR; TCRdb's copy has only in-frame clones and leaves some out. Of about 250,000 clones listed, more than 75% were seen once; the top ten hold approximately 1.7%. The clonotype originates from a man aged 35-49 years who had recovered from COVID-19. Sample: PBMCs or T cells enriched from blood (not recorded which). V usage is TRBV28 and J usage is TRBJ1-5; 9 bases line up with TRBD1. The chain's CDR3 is CASTVSGQGNIGNQPQHF. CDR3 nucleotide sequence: TGTGCCAGCACTGTCTCGGGACAGGGTAACATTGGCAATCAGCCCCAGCATTTT. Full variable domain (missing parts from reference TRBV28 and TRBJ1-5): DVKVTQSSRYLVKRTGEKVFLECVQDMDHENMFWYRQDPGLGLRLIYFSYDVKMKEKGDIPEGYSVSREKKERFSLILESASTNQTSMYLCASTVSGQGNIGNQPQHFGDGTRLSIL.